One and the same sample provided the 21 T cell receptor beta chains below, sequenced in a study of early T cells in non-severe SARS-CoV-2 infection. Via MiXCR, TCRdb re-called the 5' RACE reads, giving one row per CDR3 protein. The table has some 40,000 distinct CDR3 sequences, 12% seen once. Specimen: whole blood. These receptors all stem from an adult who was a healthcare worker with PCR-confirmed SARS-CoV-2 infection or an uninfected control (not recorded which).

The chain links TRBV6-5 to TRBJ2-3; 7 bases agree with TRBD2. V lost 4 bases, J lost 2 bases, and 6 bases stayed unmatched. Germline CDR1 and CDR2: MNHEY and SVGAGI. This CDR3 spans 15 amino acids. The CDR3 reads CASSSPGLSTDTQYF. CDR3 DNA sequence: TGTGCCAGCAGTTCCCCGGGACTATCCACAGATACGCAGTATTTT.

This clonotype was seen many times. The V call is TRBV4-1, the J call TRBJ2-3, with D uncertain. The V end lost 1 base, the J end lost 2 bases, and 16 bases lay between the germline ends. This CDR3 comprises 17 residues. CDR1 is MGHRA and CDR2 is YSYEKL in the germline V gene. As DNA, the CDR3 is TGCGCCAGCAGCCAAGTCCGGTCGCGATCCCCCACAGATACGCAGTATTTT. Protein sequence: CASSQVRSRSPTDTQYF.

The rearrangement joins TRBV28 to TRBJ2-7, with D possibly being TRBD1 (6 bases). The length of the CDR3 is 13 residues. The germline V gene has CDR1 MDHEN and CDR2 SYDVKM. Trimming stripped 6 bases from V and 7 bases from J, with 16 bases between. In DNA, the CDR3 is TGTGCCAGCAGAGACGGACAGTTTTTGGAGCAGTACTTC. Translation gives CASRDGQFLEQYF.

The CDR3 coding sequence is TGTGCCAGCAGCCAGCCCCGGGGGGATGAGCAGTTCTTC. Amino acids: CASSQPRGDEQFF. The genes are TRBV11-3 and TRBJ2-1, with 7 bases that match TRBD2. The CDR3 loop spans 13 amino acids. V lost 5 bases to trimming and J lost 8 bases; unmatched junction nucleotides: 6. The germline CDR1 and CDR2 sequences are SGHNT and YENEEA.

This clonotype was counted ten times or more. The CDR3 bases are TGTGCCTGGAGTGTAAGAGCGGGTGACAATGAGCAGTTCTTC. Protein product: CAWSVRAGDNEQFF. The chain couples TRBV30 to TRBJ2-1, with D possibly matching TRBD2 (6 bases). V was cut by 0 bases and J by 5 bases, with 11 bases left in between. Germline V CDR1 and CDR2: GTSNPN, SVGIG (reference sequence). CDR3 length equals 14 residues.

This clonotype came up a few times. The rearrangement joins TRBV24-1 to TRBJ2-2; D possibly corresponds to TRBD1 (6 bases). Germline V gene sequence: CDR1 KGHDR, CDR2 SFDVKD. The CDR3 spans 15 residues. V was shortened by 0 bases and J by 6 bases, with 10 bases between the two germline ends. This CDR3 is CATSDLWDTAGELFF. The CDR3 region has the DNA TGTGCCACCAGTGATTTGTGGGACACCGCCGGGGAGCTGTTTTTT.

This clonotype appeared many times. The genes are TRBV4-1 and TRBJ2-5, with D unclear. The V gene's germline CDR1 is MGHRA and CDR2 YSYEKL. CDR3 length: 13 amino acids. Between the trimmed V and J ends, which lost 1 base and 5 bases, there was a span of 8 bases. The CDR3 here is CASSQGHGETQYF. Here the CDR3 DNA reads TGCGCCAGCAGCCAAGGTCATGGGGAGACCCAGTACTTC.

By sample share, this clonotype is medium-sized. One end of the junction does not line up with germline, which may come from a read error. This rearrangement joins TRBV12-3 or TRBV12-4 to TRBJ2-5, with no clear D. The length of the CDR3 is 13 residues. Here the CDR3 DNA reads TGTGCCAGCCGTTTGTTCGACCAAGAGACCCAGTACTTC. This encodes CASRLFDQETQYF.

This clonotype was detected ten times or more. V is TRBV7-8 and J is TRBJ2-1; D gene uncertain. The CDR3 loop spans 11 amino acids. Germline CDR1 is SGHVS and CDR2 is FQNEAQ. The V end was cut by 6 bases, the J end by 4 bases, with 4 bases between. Here the CDR3 reads CASSGYNEQFF. The DNA for the CDR3 is TGTGCCAGCAGTGGGTACAATGAGCAGTTCTTC.

This clonotype was counted only a few times. This chain joins TRBV7-2 and TRBJ2-5, with TRBD2 identical over 7 bases. CDR1 is SGHTA and CDR2 is FQGNSA in the germline V gene. This CDR3 region has 14 residues. J lost 4 bases, V lost 0 bases, and 2 bases had no gene match. In DNA form, the CDR3 reads TGTGCCAGCAGCTTAGCCTGGGGGGGAGAGACCCAGTACTTC. This codes for CASSLAWGGETQYF.

This clonotype was seen at least ten times. The rearrangement links TRBV12-3 or TRBV12-4 to TRBJ1-1; unclear D gene. The V and J ends lost 3 bases and 1 base respectively, with 9 bases between them. CDR3 length equals 14 residues. The DNA of the CDR3 is TGTGCCAGCAGTTTTTCGGGGTCGAACACTGAAGCTTTCTTT. It specifies CASSFSGSNTEAFF.

By sample share, this clonotype is medium-sized. The gene calls are TRBV4-1 and TRBJ1-1; no firm D call. The length of the CDR3 is 13 residues. The V and J ends lost 2 bases and 4 bases respectively, with 8 bases between them. Germline V gene sequence: CDR1 MGHRA, CDR2 YSYEKL. CDR3 DNA sequence: TGCGCCAGCAGCCAACGTGAAGTCACTGAAGCTTTCTTT. Translated: CASSQREVTEAFF.

This clonotype occurred many times. CDR3 sequence (DNA): TGTGCCAGCAGTATGAACAGGGGGTTTCCCAATGAGCAGTTCTTC. Translated, it gives CASSMNRGFPNEQFF. The V call is TRBV12-3 or TRBV12-4, the J call TRBJ2-1; 8 positions match TRBD1. The CDR3 is 15 amino acids. With V trimmed by 5 bases and J by 6 bases, 9 bases remained unmatched.

This sequence joins TRBV7-2 and TRBJ2-7; D is possibly TRBD2 (5 bases). This CDR3 has 12 amino acids. Germline V lookup: CDR1 SGHTA, CDR2 FQGNSA. Trimming pared 2 bases from V and 6 bases from J, leaving 8 bases between. This CDR3 is CASSLNGLEQYF. Here the CDR3 DNA reads TGTGCCAGCAGCTTAAATGGACTCGAGCAGTACTTC.

The V gene is TRBV30, the J gene TRBJ2-7, with 10 positions matching TRBD2. CDR1 and CDR2 (germline): GTSNPN, SVGIG (reference sequence). With V trimmed by 2 bases and J by 10 bases, 20 bases remained unmatched. CDR3 length: 17 residues. CDR3 region: CAWSTPGGTSGTYKQYF. The CDR3 DNA reads TGTGCCTGGAGTACACCGGGTGGAACTAGCGGGACTTACAAACAGTACTTC.

This clonotype showed up just a few times. The CDR3 region is CASRTLTGNRNSPLHF. The CDR3, as DNA: TGTGCCAGCAGAACACTAACAGGGAACCGTAATTCACCCCTCCACTTT. J is TRBJ1-6 and V is TRBV11-2, with D perhaps TRBD1 (6 bases). The CDR3 has 16 residues. Trimming took off 6 bases at V and 6 bases at J, with 18 bases between the two ends. The germline V gene encodes CDR1 SGHAT and CDR2 FQNNGV.

In its sample, this clonotype was seen a few times. V is TRBV20-1 and J is TRBJ2-1; D may be TRBD2 (6 bases). Between the trimmed V and J ends, which lost 0 bases and 0 bases, there was a span of 12 bases. Germline CDR1 DFQATT, CDR2 SNEGSKA (reference sequence). The CDR3 spans 16 residues. The CDR3 reads CSARESGGSSYNEQFF. The CDR3, as DNA: TGCAGTGCTAGAGAATCCGGGGGATCCTCCTACAATGAGCAGTTCTTC.

The J gene is TRBJ1-1, the V gene TRBV6-1; D gene uncertain. This CDR3 region has 13 residues. The germline V gene encodes CDR1 MNHNS and CDR2 SASEGT. The V end was cut by 7 bases, the J end by 1 base, with 10 bases between. The CDR3 DNA follows: TGTGCCAGCATCAAAAATTGGAACACTGAAGCTTTCTTT. It translates to CASIKNWNTEAFF.

The chain employs TRBV28 and TRBJ2-3, with D possibly called TRBD1 or TRBD2 (5 bases each). CDR3 length: 19 residues. With 8 bases removed from V and 0 bases from J, the gap between germline ends came to 27 bases. The V gene's germline CDR1 is MDHEN and CDR2 SYDVKM. CDR3 loop: CASFGTWDWGTASTDTQYF. The DNA of the CDR3 is TGTGCCAGCTTCGGGACCTGGGATTGGGGAACAGCTAGCACAGATACGCAGTATTTT.

Worth noting for this clonotype: A much larger clone is a single base away; this may be a read error. This chain links TRBV28 with TRBJ1-1; no definite D call. V was clipped by 8 bases and J by 4 bases, with 14 bases between them. Germline assignment: CDR1 MDHEN and CDR2 SYDVKM. The CDR3 has 13 residues. This chain's CDR3 is CASGRWRRTEAFF. DNA for the CDR3: TGTGCCAGCGGCCGATGGAGACGCACTGAAGCTTTCTTT.

The chain employs TRBV19 and TRBJ1-2; D is perhaps TRBD1 (6 bases). V lost 4 bases to trimming and J lost 4 bases, with 16 bases between them. This CDR3 comprises 15 residues. The germline V gene has CDR1 LNHDA and CDR2 SQIVND (reference sequence). Here the CDR3 DNA reads TGTGCCAGTAGTAGAAGGATCGAGGGGGTCTATGGCTACACCTTC. It codes for CASSRRIEGVYGYTF.